The table lists the clone carrying this T cell receptor (beta chain) with many counts. The J segment lost 11 bases and the V segment lost 5 bases, leaving 16 bases of the junction unmatched. The CDR3 spans 16 residues. This sample is part of a study of early T cells in non-severe SARS-CoV-2 infection. Study background: Sequencing input comprised bulk RNA from unsorted whole blood; chain pairing was not available.

Individual cDNA molecules received unique molecular identifiers during library preparation. TCRdb reprocessed the 5' RACE reads with MiXCR, giving one entry per CDR3 protein. In the table there are 50,000 to 70,000 distinct CDR3 sequences, 5.9% of which are singletons. This rearrangement joins TRBV12-3 or TRBV12-4 to TRBJ1-5, with 9 bases identical to TRBD1. The sample in question was whole blood, obtained at baseline. The receptor was derived from an adult who was a healthcare worker with PCR-confirmed SARS-CoV-2 infection or an uninfected control (not recorded which). The CDR3 here is CASSAQGASLGSTQHF. DNA of the CDR3: TGTGCCAGCAGTGCACAGGGGGCCTCCCTGGGATCGACCCAGCATTTT.